This T cell receptor (beta chain) was profiled in a study of cytomegalovirus exposure and HLA in healthy donors. The PCR was carried out with 60 Vbeta primers and 13 Jbeta primers. Sequenced by immunoSEQ multiplex PCR; TCRdb stores in-frame clones only, minus some. The top ten clones hold over 1.5% of a sample with about 190,000 clones, about 86% of them seen once. Germline V gene sequence: CDR1 MDHEN, CDR2 SYDVKM. V shed 4 bases and J shed 7 bases, with 16 bases lying between them. This CDR3 has 14 amino acids. This sequence was found in a middle-aged man in good health and CMV-seropositive. The sequenced sample was PBMCs. The chain uses TRBV28 and TRBJ1-1; tentative D call: TRBD1 (5 bases). CDR3 in DNA: TGTGCCAGCAGTTCGTCGACAGCCTGGGGTGAAGCTTTCTTT. It yields the protein CASSSSTAWGEAFF.